The 18 T cell receptor beta chains given below trace back to one sample, sequenced in a study of a mutant IDH1 vaccine in newly diagnosed glioma. The antigens for these receptors are not known. The sample's time point: week 35, safety follow-up. A 20-mer mutant IDH1 peptide at 300 ug was injected subcutaneously with topical imiquimod. Sequencing used immunoSEQ multiplex PCR; TCRdb keeps in-frame clones, though not all of them. The sample consists of 50,000 to 70,000 clones, under 85% of them appearing once. The sample consisted of PBMCs, taken from a glioma patient whose treatment included an IDH1 peptide vaccine. The receptor set was obtained from a man aged 50 to 60 with glioma.

The CDR3 DNA follows: TGTGCCAGCAGCGCCCTAGGAGGGGTAGACTATGGCTACACCTTC. Its protein is CASSALGGVDYGYTF. The gene calls are TRBV9 and TRBJ1-2; maybe TRBD1 (5 bases). The CDR3 sequence is 15 residues long. The V end lost 3 bases, the J end lost 3 bases, and 15 bases lay between the germline ends. Germline V gene lookup returns CDR1 SGDLS and CDR2 YYNGEE.

This clone appeared once. This sequence joins TRBV6-5 and TRBJ1-4; the D gene is possibly TRBD1 (6 bases). Germline CDR1 is MNHEY and CDR2 is SVGAGI. The length of the CDR3 is 15 residues. Trimming left V 5 bases short and J 3 bases short, with 13 bases between. The CDR3 region is CASSPGQTANEKLFF. CDR3 bases: TGTGCCAGCAGTCCAGGACAGACAGCTAATGAAAAACTGTTTTTT.

V usage is TRBV7-9 and J usage is TRBJ2-3, with unresolved D. Germline V gene sequence: CDR1 SEHNR, CDR2 FQNEAQ (reference sequence). There are 14 residues in the CDR3. The germline V and J ends were trimmed by 3 bases and 1 base, with 8 bases remaining between them. Here the CDR3 DNA reads TGTGCCAGCAGCTTGGACGGAGGCACAGATACGCAGTATTTT. This sequence encodes CASSLDGGTDTQYF.

J is TRBJ2-3 and V is TRBV6-4, with D possibly matching TRBD2 (6 bases). Trimming shortened V by 7 bases and J by 4 bases, and 15 bases separated the two germline ends. This CDR3 spans 14 amino acids. CDR1 is MRHNA, CDR2 SNTAGT, per germline. Here the CDR3 DNA reads TGTGCCAGCAAGGCTAGGAGGGAATCAGATACGCAGTATTTT. Amino acids: CASKARRESDTQYF.

The V and J genes are TRBV6-1 and TRBJ1-1; tentative D call: TRBD1 (5 bases). V lost 6 bases and J 3 bases, leaving 11 bases between the germline ends. This CDR3 is 13 amino acids long. Germline values: CDR1 MNHNS, CDR2 SASEGT. DNA of the CDR3: TGTGCCAGCAGAGGGGCGCGGGACACTGAAGCTTTCTTT. Encoded protein: CASRGARDTEAFF.

This clone was counted once. This rearrangement joins TRBV30 to TRBJ2-3; D gene uncertain. V lost 2 bases, J lost 4 bases, and 10 bases lay in between. Per the germline V gene, CDR1 is GTSNPN and CDR2 is SVGIG (reference sequence). The CDR3 has 13 amino acids. CDR3 DNA sequence: TGTGCCTGGAGTTTAACGGGCCCAGATACGCAGTATTTT. This encodes CAWSLTGPDTQYF.

As for this clone: The junction departs from the called germline gene at one end, perhaps through a read error. The chain combines TRBV7-7 with TRBJ2-2; 8 bases align to TRBD1. This CDR3 has 16 amino acids. Germline V gene sequence: CDR1 SSHAT, CDR2 FNYEAQ (reference sequence). In DNA, the CDR3 is TGTGCTAGCAGCTTAGGTGACAGGGGTGGAACCGGGGAGCTGTTTTTT. It yields the protein CASSLGDRGGTGELFF.

The V call is TRBV9, the J call TRBJ2-2; D is perhaps TRBD1 or TRBD2 (5 bases each). The CDR3 is 14 residues long. CDR1 and CDR2 from the germline V gene are SGDLS and YYNGEE. The ends were cut back, 2 bases at V and 2 bases at J, with 7 bases in the middle. CDR3 loop: CASSVWDNTGELFF. DNA for the CDR3: TGTGCCAGCAGCGTCTGGGACAACACCGGGGAGCTGTTTTTT.

The chain has TRBV2 and TRBJ1-5; 8 nucleotides line up with TRBD1. J gave up 2 bases and V 6 bases, and 9 bases lay outside the gene matches. From germline, CDR1 is SNHLY and CDR2 FYNNEI. CDR3 length: 16 residues. Here the CDR3 reads CASSPGQGWGNQPQHF. Written as DNA, the CDR3 is TGTGCCAGCAGCCCCGGACAGGGTTGGGGCAATCAGCCCCAGCATTTT.

The chain links TRBV11-2 to TRBJ2-5, with D hard to call. Germline assignment: CDR1 SGHAT and CDR2 FQNNGV. Trimming stripped 2 bases from V and 2 bases from J, with 6 bases between. CDR3 length equals 13 residues. The DNA for the CDR3 is TGTGCCAGCAGCTTACAGGTGCAAGAGACCCAGTACTTC. The encoded protein is CASSLQVQETQYF.

The chain has TRBV2 and TRBJ2-7; weak D call: TRBD1 (5 bases). Trimming took 7 bases from V and 3 from J, leaving 16 bases between them. The germline V gene encodes CDR1 SNHLY and CDR2 FYNNEI. This CDR3 is 14 amino acids long. The CDR3, as DNA: TGTGCCAGCACAGTGAATACAGGATACTACGAGCAGTACTTC. Protein: CASTVNTGYYEQYF.

V is TRBV5-1 and J is TRBJ2-1, with D possibly TRBD1 on 5 matching bases. The CDR3 is 14 residues long. The V end lost 0 bases, the J end lost 6 bases, and 10 bases lay between the germline ends. Germline-derived CDR1 and CDR2 are SGHRS and YFSETQ. This CDR3 is CASSLGAGRNEQFF. The CDR3 coding sequence is TGCGCCAGCAGCTTGGGGGCAGGGCGCAATGAGCAGTTCTTC.

The rearrangement links TRBV5-6 to TRBJ2-5, with TRBD2 matching over 10 bases. The J segment lost 2 bases and the V segment lost 4 bases, leaving 5 bases of the junction unmatched. Germline CDR1 SGHDT, CDR2 YYEEEE. The CDR3 is made up of 15 amino acids. CDR3: CASSTGTSVQETQYF. CDR3 sequence (DNA): TGTGCCAGCAGCACCGGGACTAGCGTTCAAGAGACCCAGTACTTC.

In this sample, this clone turned up a few times. The chain links TRBV4-1 to TRBJ1-5; 7 nucleotides align to TRBD1. Germline CDR1 and CDR2: MGHRA and YSYEKL. This CDR3 region has 15 residues. Trimming cost V 4 bases and J 6 bases; bases outside gene matches: 9. CDR3 sequence reads: CASSPGTDQSQPQHF. CDR3 coding DNA: TGCGCCAGCAGCCCGGGGACAGACCAGAGTCAGCCCCAGCATTTT.

The chain couples TRBV10-3 to TRBJ1-1; maybe TRBD1 (5 bases). CDR1 is ENHRY, CDR2 SYGVKD, per germline. The CDR3 runs to 16 residues. With 4 bases removed from V and 0 bases from J, the gap between germline ends came to 15 bases. CDR3 sequence reads: CAISAGGKGMNTEAFF. The CDR3 DNA reads TGTGCCATCAGTGCGGGGGGAAAGGGGATGAACACTGAAGCTTTCTTT.

J is TRBJ1-5 and V is TRBV10-3, with TRBD1 identical over 7 bases. V was pared by 3 bases and J by 8 bases, with 10 bases of the junction left unmatched. This CDR3 is built from 15 residues. Looked up from germline, CDR1 is ENHRY and CDR2 is SYGVKD. This CDR3 is CAISEGGRPKEPQHF. The CDR3 bases are TGTGCCATCAGTGAAGGGGGCAGGCCTAAGGAGCCCCAGCATTTT.

This clone came up a few times. CDR3 sequence: CASSLGYVTEAFF. The CDR3 DNA sequence: TGTGCCAGCAGCTTGGGATACGTCACTGAAGCTTTCTTT. V is TRBV5-5 and J is TRBJ1-1, with no clear D. The CDR3 is made up of 13 amino acids. Germline CDR1 reads SGHKS; CDR2 reads YYEKEE (reference sequence). The ends were cut back, 0 bases at V and 4 bases at J, with 7 bases in the middle.

This clone turned up a few times. The V and J genes are TRBV30 and TRBJ1-1; TRBD1 is a possible D gene (6 bases). Germline V gives CDR1 GTSNPN, CDR2 SVGIG (reference sequence). This CDR3 contains 13 residues. V lost 3 bases and J lost 4, with 12 bases in between. The CDR3 is CAWRPTGSTEAFF. The CDR3 DNA follows: TGTGCCTGGAGGCCCACAGGGAGCACTGAAGCTTTCTTT.